This T cell receptor (beta chain) was observed in a study of T cell repertoires and HLA-DP antigens. As for the study in general: Transduced HeLa cells presented HLA-DP to CD4+ T cells. Pre-culture CD4+ samples used about 1,200 ng DNA versus about 0.2 ug for CD137+CD4+ sorts.

Details on this clone: Its matching antigen is unknown.

The method was immunoSEQ multiplex PCR; TCRdb's version includes in-frame clones alone and lacks a portion of them. The sample has about 89,000 clones, roughly nine tenths seen once; the top ten hold around 1.7%. Findings and caveats of the study: Previously undetected clones averaged approximately 34% and 48% against the two alleles respectively.

The CDR3 extends over 13 amino acids. Trimming removed 4 bases from V and 5 bases from J, with 9 bases in between. The germline gives CDR1 SEHNR, CDR2 FQNEAQ (reference sequence). Sequencing used CD4+ T cells from PBMCs. This clonotype was obtained from a man in his forties or fifties in good health and CMV-seronegative. J is TRBJ1-5 and V is TRBV7-9; D is unclear. For the CDR3, the DNA is TGTGCCAGCAGCTCGACGGTTGATCAGCCCCAGCATTTT. Amino acid sequence: CASSSTVDQPQHF.